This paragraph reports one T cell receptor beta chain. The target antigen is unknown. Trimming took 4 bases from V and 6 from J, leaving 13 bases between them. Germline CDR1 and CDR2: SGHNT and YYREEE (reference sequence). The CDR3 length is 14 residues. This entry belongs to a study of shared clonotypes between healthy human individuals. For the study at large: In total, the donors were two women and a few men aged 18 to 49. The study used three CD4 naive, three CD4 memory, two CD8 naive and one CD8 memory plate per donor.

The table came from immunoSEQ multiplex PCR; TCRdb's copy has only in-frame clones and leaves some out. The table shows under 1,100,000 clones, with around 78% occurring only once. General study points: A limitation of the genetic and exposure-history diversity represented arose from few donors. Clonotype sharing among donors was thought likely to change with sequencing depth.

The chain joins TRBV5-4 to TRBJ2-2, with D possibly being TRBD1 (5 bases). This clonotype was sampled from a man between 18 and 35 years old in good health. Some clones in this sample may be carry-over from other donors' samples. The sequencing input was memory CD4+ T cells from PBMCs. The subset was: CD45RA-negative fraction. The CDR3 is CASSVYQGPGELFF. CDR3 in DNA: TGTGCCAGCAGCGTGTACCAGGGCCCCGGGGAGCTGTTTTTT.